Below are 15 T cell receptor beta chains sequenced from a single sample in a study of cytomegalovirus exposure and HLA in healthy donors. The data were produced by immunoSEQ multiplex PCR, yet TCRdb's version contains in-frame clones alone and is incomplete. Altogether under 200,000 clones are present, 80% to 90% being singletons, with the ten largest covering 5.7%. Sequencing was done on a sample of PBMCs. The receptors derive from a woman in her 30s in good health and CMV-seronegative.

CDR3 in DNA: TGTGCCAGCAGGGATACCAATAGCAATCAGCCCCAGCATTTT. Amino acids: CASRDTNSNQPQHF. The rearrangement links TRBV2 to TRBJ1-5, with no clear D. The CDR3 extends over 14 amino acids. Germline values: CDR1 SNHLY, CDR2 FYNNEI. The ends were cut back, 6 bases at V and 0 bases at J, with 9 bases in the middle.

The V gene is TRBV7-9, the J gene TRBJ1-2; 10 bases are a match to TRBD1. CDR3 length: 14 residues. Germline trimming cut 5 bases from V and 5 bases from J; bases unmatched to any gene: 5. Germline lookup yields CDR1 SEHNR and CDR2 FQNEAQ (reference sequence). CDR3 sequence reads: CASSRQGAGYGYTF. The CDR3 DNA is TGTGCCAGCAGCCGACAGGGGGCGGGGTATGGCTACACCTTC.

The chain combines TRBV9 with TRBJ2-7; TRBD2 is a possible D gene (5 bases). The V and J ends lost 3 bases and 4 bases respectively, with 14 bases between them. Germline V CDR1 and CDR2: SGDLS, YYNGEE. This CDR3 has 14 amino acids. CDR3 in amino acids: CASSGGPNGYEQYF. The CDR3 DNA is TGTGCCAGCAGCGGCGGGCCTAATGGGTACGAGCAGTACTTC.

The J gene is TRBJ1-4, the V gene TRBV27; 10 bases are shared with TRBD1. Germline trimming cut 5 bases from V and 4 bases from J; bases unmatched to any gene: 10. In germline, CDR1 is MNHEY, CDR2 SMNVEV (reference sequence). This CDR3 region has 17 residues. In nucleotides, the CDR3 is TGTGCCAGCAGTAGGGGACAGGGGCATAACGGTAATGAAAAACTGTTTTTT. Translation gives CASSRGQGHNGNEKLFF.

This chain uses TRBV28 with TRBJ1-2; possibly TRBD1 for D (6 bases). The germline V and J ends were trimmed by 7 bases and 6 bases, with 15 bases remaining between them. The germline CDR1 and CDR2 sequences are MDHEN and SYDVKM. This CDR3 is built from 13 residues. The CDR3 sequence: CASKVRQAHGYTF. CDR3 sequence (DNA): TGTGCCAGCAAGGTTCGACAGGCCCATGGCTACACCTTC.

This clone came up once. The chain employs TRBV9 and TRBJ1-1; D might be TRBD1 (5 bases). CDR3 size: 15 residues. V shed 3 bases and J shed 4 bases, with 16 bases lying between them. Germline assignment: CDR1 SGDLS and CDR2 YYNGEE. The CDR3 nucleotides read TGTGCCAGCAGCGGAGGGGAGGGAAGGGTCACTGAAGCTTTCTTT. Amino acid sequence: CASSGGEGRVTEAFF.

The count of this clone is one. The genes are TRBV10-3 and TRBJ1-1; the D gene is possibly TRBD1 (5 bases). This CDR3 is 12 amino acids long. Germline values: CDR1 ENHRY, CDR2 SYGVKD. V gave up 0 bases and J gave up 8 bases, with 7 bases separating them. Written as DNA, the CDR3 is TGTGCCATCAGTGAGTCGAAGGGGGAAGCTTTCTTT. It is translated as CAISESKGEAFF.

This chain uses TRBV9 with TRBJ1-5; D is perhaps TRBD1 (6 bases). Germline V lookup: CDR1 SGDLS, CDR2 YYNGEE. V gave up 3 bases and J gave up 7 bases, with 17 bases separating them. This CDR3 has 15 residues. As DNA, the CDR3 is TGTGCCAGCAGCGCGGGCCAGGGGTTGGGACAGCCCCAGCATTTT. This encodes CASSAGQGLGQPQHF.

The chain recombines TRBV28 with TRBJ2-7; unclear D gene. The V gene's germline CDR1 is MDHEN and CDR2 SYDVKM. The CDR3 contains 13 residues. Trimming removed 2 bases from V and 3 bases from J, with 8 bases in between. CDR3 sequence reads: CASSLPVDYEQYF. The CDR3 region has the DNA TGTGCCAGCAGTTTACCCGTAGACTACGAGCAGTACTTC. The full variable domain, in which reference TRBV28 and TRBJ2-7 provide the parts outside the CDR3, is DVKVTQSSRYLVKRTGEKVFLECVQDMDHENMFWYRQDPGLGLRLIYFSYDVKMKEKGDIPEGYSVSREKKERFSLILESASTNQTSMYLCASSLPVDYEQYFGPGTRLTVT.

This clone was observed a few times. V usage is TRBV7-2 and J usage is TRBJ1-5; maybe TRBD1 (6 bases). Germline CDR1 is SGHTA and CDR2 is FQGNSA. V was shortened by 3 bases and J by 3 bases, with 9 bases between the two germline ends. The CDR3 is made up of 14 amino acids. The CDR3 is CASSLTGANQPQHF. CDR3 sequence (DNA): TGTGCCAGCAGCTTGACAGGTGCCAATCAGCCCCAGCATTTT. Full variable domain (missing parts from reference TRBV7-2 and TRBJ1-5): GAGVSQSPSNKVTEKGKDVELRCDPISGHTALYWYRQSLGQGLEFLIYFQGNSAPDKSGLPSDRFSAERTGGSVSTLTIQRTQQEDSAVYLCASSLTGANQPQHFGDGTRLSIL.

The J gene is TRBJ2-4, the V gene TRBV4-3; D remains ambiguous. Germline V gene lookup returns CDR1 LGHNA and CDR2 YSLEER. This CDR3 is built from 16 residues. Trimming removed 0 bases from V and 0 bases from J, with 9 bases in between. The CDR3 loop is CASSQDRSEAKNIQYF. The DNA of the CDR3 is TGCGCCAGCAGCCAAGATCGGAGCGAAGCCAAAAACATTCAGTACTTC.

This rearrangement joins TRBV19 to TRBJ2-7, with TRBD1 identical over 7 bases. The J segment lost 4 bases and the V segment lost 5 bases, leaving 8 bases of the junction unmatched. Germline CDR1 and CDR2: LNHDA and SQIVND (reference sequence). This CDR3 has 14 residues. The CDR3 DNA reads as TGTGCCAGTAGTCCGACAGGGAGATCGTACGAGCAGTACTTC. Its protein product is CASSPTGRSYEQYF.

The V and J genes are TRBV6-1 and TRBJ2-2, with TRBD1 as a possible D gene (6 bases). The germline V gene encodes CDR1 MNHNS and CDR2 SASEGT. The CDR3 consists of 14 residues. V lost 11 bases to trimming and J lost 1 base, with 14 bases between them. The CDR3 sequence is CAGPRGMNTGELFF. The CDR3 DNA follows: TGTGCCGGACCCAGGGGAATGAACACCGGGGAGCTGTTTTTT.

The chain has TRBV15 and TRBJ2-2, with 12 bases matching TRBD2. The CDR3 contains 17 residues. Germline CDR1 LNHNV, CDR2 YYDKDF (reference sequence). The J segment lost 4 bases and the V segment lost 6 bases, leaving 9 bases of the junction unmatched. CDR3 sequence reads: CATSSSGRAMSTGELFF. The CDR3 DNA reads as TGTGCCACCAGTTCTAGCGGGAGGGCCATGAGCACCGGGGAGCTGTTTTTT.

The V call is TRBV5-4, the J call TRBJ2-2; TRBD2 aligns across 7 bases. V lost 6 bases to trimming and J lost 4 bases; unmatched junction nucleotides: 12. The CDR3 length is 16 residues. CDR1 SGHNT and CDR2 YYREEE come from the germline V gene (reference sequence). The CDR3 DNA follows: TGTGCCAGCACCCTTAGCGGGCGCAAATTCACCGGGGAGCTGTTTTTT. Protein: CASTLSGRKFTGELFF.